This T cell receptor beta chain was sequenced for a study of T cell repertoires in cytomegalovirus infection. Study overall: The study used recently identified HLA-C-restricted and well-studied HLA-B-restricted CMV epitopes. Through public TCR beta signatures, both CMV infection and matching HLA type were indicated. Study-wide findings and caveats: In two of eight donors, the top clonotype was HLA-C-restricted CMV-specific. Public TCR beta family frequency separated CMV-and-HLA carriers, including in an independent cohort.

TCRdb ran MiXCR on the reads and lists one entry per CDR3 protein. The sample consists of about 160,000 distinct CDR3 sequences, roughly a fifth of them appearing once. Germline lookup yields CDR1 SGHTA and CDR2 FQGNSA. The CDR3 is made up of 14 amino acids. V lost 5 bases to trimming and J lost 1 base, with 11 bases between them. As for this clonotype: What it binds is not known.

The source of this sequence is a human donor in good health (CMV status not recorded). Some clones in this sample may be carry-over from other donors' samples. The sequenced sample was CD8+ T cells from cultured PBMCs, obtained from culture after CMV antigen stimulation. The rearrangement uses TRBV7-2 and TRBJ1-1; D is possibly TRBD1 (5 bases). CDR3 in DNA: TGTGCCAGCAGCCCCAGGGTTTCGAACACTGAAGCTTTCTTT. This translates into CASSPRVSNTEAFF.